This T cell receptor beta chain was observed in a study of blood T cell repertoires in COVID-19. The V end lost 10 bases, the J end lost 0 bases, and 19 bases lay between the germline ends. The CDR3 is made up of 15 amino acids. Germline V lookup: CDR1 MDHEN, CDR2 SYDVKM. Produced via immunoSEQ multiplex PCR; TCRdb's table is partial and in-frame only. The profile shows some 180,000 clones, about nine tenths of them singletons. Sequenced input: peripheral blood. The chain has TRBV28 and TRBJ2-7, with D possibly TRBD1 on 6 matching bases. This clonotype originated in a man in his sixties or seventies with active or convalescent COVID-19. The CDR3, as DNA: TGTGCCATCAAGACCGGACAGTTTCCCTCCTACGAGCAGTACTTC. The encoded protein is CAIKTGQFPSYEQYF.